This T cell receptor beta chain comes out of a study of brain metastases from non-small cell lung cancer. Study-wide results and caveats: Compared with primary tumors, brain metastases showed less T-cell infiltration.

The assay was immunoSEQ multiplex PCR, and TCRdb's table has in-frame clones only and misses some. The sample yields thousands of clones, approximately 80% seen once. CDR3 length: 15 amino acids. The germline gives CDR1 SGHTA, CDR2 FQGTGA. For this clone: Antigen: not known.

The rearrangement links TRBV7-3 to TRBJ1-1; D is uncertain. The source is a donor aged 40 or over with non-small cell lung cancer. Sequencing was done on a sample of tissue from a brain metastasis. CDR3 DNA sequence: TGTGCTAGTAGCCCCATCTTTGTGGGGAACACTGAAGCTTTCTTT. It translates to CASSPIFVGNTEAFF.